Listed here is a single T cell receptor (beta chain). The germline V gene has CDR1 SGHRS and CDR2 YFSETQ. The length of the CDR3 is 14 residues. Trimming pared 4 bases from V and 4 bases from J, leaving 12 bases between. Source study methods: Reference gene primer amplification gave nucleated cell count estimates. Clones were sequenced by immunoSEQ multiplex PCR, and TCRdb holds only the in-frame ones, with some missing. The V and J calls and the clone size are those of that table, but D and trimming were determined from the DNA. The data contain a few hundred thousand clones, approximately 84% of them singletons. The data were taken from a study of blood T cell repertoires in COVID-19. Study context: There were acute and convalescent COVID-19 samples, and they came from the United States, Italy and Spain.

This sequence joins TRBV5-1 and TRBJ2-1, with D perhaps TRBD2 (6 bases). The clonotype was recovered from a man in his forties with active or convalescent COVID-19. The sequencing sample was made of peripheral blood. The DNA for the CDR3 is TGCGCCAGCAGCACCGGGACTCGGTACAATGAGCAGTTCTTC. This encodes CASSTGTRYNEQFF.